Listed below are T cell receptor beta chains from one sample, sequenced in a study of T cell responses to AZD1222 COVID-19 vaccine. Sequencing used immunoSEQ multiplex PCR; TCRdb keeps in-frame clones, though not all of them. The sample includes 110,000 to 150,000 clones, about 93% of them seen just once. The sequencing here drew on peripheral blood, taken on day 0 of AZD1222 vaccination. These receptors originate from an adult in good health. Each CDR3 is given without its conserved first and last residue. Each record gives: CDR3 length, V gene, J gene, CDR3 protein.

>13|TRBV5-1|TRBJ1-1
ASSLRPGQSSEAF
>11|TRBV12-3/TRBV12-4|TRBJ1-4
ASRVTGREKLF
>15|TRBV15|TRBJ2-5
ATSGFGGSLYQETQY
>13|TRBV7-2|TRBJ2-3
ASSLEPRDTDTQY
>14|TRBV5-4|TRBJ2-4
ASMNKRGEAKNIQY
>13|TRBV5-1|TRBJ2-7
ASSLDGAGGYEQY
>13|TRBV7-8|TRBJ1-2
ASSLDIRGGYGYT
>13|TRBV15|TRBJ2-5
ATSRDQGEQETQY
>14|TRBV9|TRBJ1-2
ASSARTGGLRYGYT
>15|TRBV5-4|TRBJ2-3
ASSPPWSGSITDTQY
>13|TRBV9|TRBJ2-1
ASSANTISNNEQF
>11|TRBV19|TRBJ2-3
ASSQGHTDTQY
>12|TRBV9|TRBJ2-2
ASSHRPATGELF
>11|TRBV6-6|TRBJ1-6
ASSYSGNSPLH
>11|TRBV30|TRBJ1-6
AWRGTGNSPLH
>11|TRBV6-5|TRBJ1-5
ASRDRGNQPQH
>12|TRBV18|TRBJ1-1
ASSGVGENTEAF
>14|TRBV6-4|TRBJ2-7
ASSDLTSGGTYEQY
>12|TRBV29-1|TRBJ2-7
SFTGTGGPYEQY
>12|TRBV7-9|TRBJ1-6
ASSRTGGDSPLH
>13|TRBV6-5|TRBJ1-2
ASSYRGTVSYGYT
>12|TRBV18|TRBJ2-2
ASSPSGEAGELF
>13|TRBV6-5|TRBJ2-6
ASSYGGSGANVLT
>14|TRBV19|TRBJ1-2
ASSISFGEGLYGYT
>10|TRBV28|TRBJ2-5
ASSPDRETQY
>10|TRBV11-2|TRBJ1-1
ASSPGYTEAF
>12|TRBV19|TRBJ2-2
ASTPQGNTGELF
>12|TRBV5-1|TRBJ2-7
ASSFSGRALEQY
>14|TRBV15|TRBJ2-1
ATSSRQGLSYNEQF
>14|TRBV10-2|TRBJ2-3
ASSGGNLRSTDTQY
>14|TRBV30|TRBJ1-5
AWRPSRDRGNQPQH